This TCR beta chain was captured by sequencing in a study of cytomegalovirus exposure and HLA in healthy donors. The V segment lost 4 bases and the J segment 3 bases; nucleotides outside the gene matches: 5. The CDR3 is 14 residues long. Germline CDR1 is MGHDK and CDR2 is SYGVNS. PCR used 60 Vbeta primers and 13 Jbeta primers. The method was immunoSEQ multiplex PCR; TCRdb's version includes in-frame clones alone and lacks a portion of them. This sample's table reports around 210,000 clones. As regards this clone: Its cognate antigen is unknown.

Study-level results: It has been reported that TCR beta sequences accurately predicted the HLA-A and HLA-B alleles of most subjects.

The chain couples TRBV25-1 to TRBJ2-7; 8 bases map to TRBD2. The sequencing sample was made of PBMCs. The origin of this receptor is a girl aged 2-10 years in good health and CMV-seropositive. The CDR3: CASSGGLAGYEQYF. CDR3 bases: TGTGCCAGCAGTGGAGGACTAGCTGGCTACGAGCAGTACTTC.